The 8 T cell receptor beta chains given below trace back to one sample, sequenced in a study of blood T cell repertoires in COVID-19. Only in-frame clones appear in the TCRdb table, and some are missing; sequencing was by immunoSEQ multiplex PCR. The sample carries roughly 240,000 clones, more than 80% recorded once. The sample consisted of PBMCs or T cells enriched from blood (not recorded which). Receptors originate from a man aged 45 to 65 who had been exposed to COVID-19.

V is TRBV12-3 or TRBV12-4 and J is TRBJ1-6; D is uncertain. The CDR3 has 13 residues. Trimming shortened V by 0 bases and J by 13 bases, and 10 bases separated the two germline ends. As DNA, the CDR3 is TGTGCCAGCAGTTTAGCGCCCGGGGTGCCCCTCCACTTT. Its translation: CASSLAPGVPLHF.

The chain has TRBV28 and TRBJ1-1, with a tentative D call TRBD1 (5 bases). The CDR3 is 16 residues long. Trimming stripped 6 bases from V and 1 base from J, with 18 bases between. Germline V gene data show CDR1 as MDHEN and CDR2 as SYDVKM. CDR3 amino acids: CASRSGSSGENTEAFF. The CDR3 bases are TGTGCCAGCAGATCGGGCAGCTCGGGGGAGAACACTGAAGCTTTCTTT.

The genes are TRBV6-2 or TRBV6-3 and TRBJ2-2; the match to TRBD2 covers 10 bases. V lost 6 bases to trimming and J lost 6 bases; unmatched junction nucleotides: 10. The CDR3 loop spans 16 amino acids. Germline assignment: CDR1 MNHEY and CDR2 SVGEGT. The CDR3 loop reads CASSHRTSGGAGELFF. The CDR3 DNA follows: TGTGCCAGCAGCCACCGGACTAGCGGAGGGGCCGGGGAGCTGTTTTTT.

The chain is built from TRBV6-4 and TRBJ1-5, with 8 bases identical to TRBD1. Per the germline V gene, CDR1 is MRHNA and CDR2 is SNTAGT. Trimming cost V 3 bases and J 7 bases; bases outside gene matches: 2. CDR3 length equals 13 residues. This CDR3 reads CASSEQGEQPQHF. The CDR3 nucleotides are TGTGCCAGCAGTGAACAGGGGGAACAGCCCCAGCATTTT.

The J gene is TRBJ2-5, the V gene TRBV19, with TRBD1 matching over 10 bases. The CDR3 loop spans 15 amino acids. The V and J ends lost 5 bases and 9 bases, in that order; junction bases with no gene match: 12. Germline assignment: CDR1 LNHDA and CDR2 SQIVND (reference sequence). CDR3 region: CASSPGTGATRAQYF. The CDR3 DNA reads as TGTGCCAGTAGTCCAGGGACAGGGGCCACTCGGGCCCAGTACTTC.

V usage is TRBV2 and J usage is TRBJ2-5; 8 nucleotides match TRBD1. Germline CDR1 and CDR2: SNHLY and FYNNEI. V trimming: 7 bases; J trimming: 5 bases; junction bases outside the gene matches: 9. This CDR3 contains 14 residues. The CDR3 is CASTTRTGLETQYF. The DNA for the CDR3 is TGTGCCAGCACAACTAGGACAGGGCTGGAGACCCAGTACTTC.

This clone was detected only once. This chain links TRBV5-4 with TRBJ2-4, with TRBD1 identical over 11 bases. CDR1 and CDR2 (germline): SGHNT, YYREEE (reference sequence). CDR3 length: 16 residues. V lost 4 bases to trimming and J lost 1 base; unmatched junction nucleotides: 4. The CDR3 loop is CASSAGTGGAKNIQYF. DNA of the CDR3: TGTGCCAGCAGCGCAGGGACAGGGGGTGCCAAAAACATTCAGTACTTC.

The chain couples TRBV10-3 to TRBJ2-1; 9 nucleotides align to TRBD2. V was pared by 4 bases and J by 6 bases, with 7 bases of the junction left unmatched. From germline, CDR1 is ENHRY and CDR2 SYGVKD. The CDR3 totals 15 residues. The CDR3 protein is CAISGSSGTLNEQFF. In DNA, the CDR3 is TGTGCCATCAGTGGTTCTAGCGGGACTCTCAATGAGCAGTTCTTC.